This T cell receptor beta chain came from a study of cytomegalovirus exposure and HLA in healthy donors. Whole-study results and caveats: As a later analysis showed, a missense DCLRE1C variant was linked to trimming of TCR beta V- and J-genes. Information on immune exposure was restricted to one variable (CMV serostatus).

Comment on this clone: Its antigen is undetermined. The junction differs from germline at one of its ends, possibly a read error. The identical CDR3 is also encoded by other nucleotide sequences in the sample.

PCR amplification relied on 60 Vbeta primers (plus 13 Jbeta primers). As handled by the study authors: The authors later counted around 80 million unique TCR beta chains, roughly 10 million of them shared. The assay was immunoSEQ multiplex PCR, and TCRdb's table has in-frame clones only and misses some. The V and J calls and clone size were taken over from that table, and D and trimming were inferred from the DNA. This repertoire comprises tens of thousands of clones; its ten largest clones make up under 2%. Germline V lookup: CDR1 GTSNPN, CDR2 SVGIG (reference sequence). CDR3 length: 15 amino acids.

The chain couples TRBV30 to TRBJ1-6, with 8 bases that match TRBD1. Sequenced material: PBMCs. The clonotype comes from a woman younger than 45 in good health and CMV-seronegative. This CDR3 is CAWRARTGYNSPLHF. The CDR3 coding sequence is TGTGCCTGGAGAGCGCGGACAGGGTATAATTCACCCCTACACTTT. The full variable domain, its missing parts supplied by reference TRBV30 and TRBJ1-6, is SQTIHQWPATLVQPVGSPLSLECTVEGTSNPNLYWYRQAAGRGLQLLFYSVGIGQISSEVPQNLSASRPQDRQFILSSKKLLLSDSGFYLCAWRARTGYNSPLHFGNGTRLTVT.